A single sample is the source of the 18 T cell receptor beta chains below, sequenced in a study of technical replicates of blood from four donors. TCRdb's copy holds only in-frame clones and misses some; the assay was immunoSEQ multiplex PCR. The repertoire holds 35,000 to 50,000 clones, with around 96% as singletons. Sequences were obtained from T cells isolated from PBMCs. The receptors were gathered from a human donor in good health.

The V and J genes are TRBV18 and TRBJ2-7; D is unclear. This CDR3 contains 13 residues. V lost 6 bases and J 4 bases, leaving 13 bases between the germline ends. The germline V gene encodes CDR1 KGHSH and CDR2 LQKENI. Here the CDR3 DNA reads TGTGCCAGCTCTAAGAGTGCGAGGTACGAGCAGTACTTC. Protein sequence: CASSKSARYEQYF. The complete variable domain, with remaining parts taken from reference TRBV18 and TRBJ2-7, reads NAGVMQNPRHLVRRRGQEARLRCSPMKGHSHVYWYRQLPEEGLKFMVYLQKENIIDESGMPKERFSAEFPKEGPSILRIQQVVRGDSAAYFCASSKSARYEQYFGPGTRLTVT.

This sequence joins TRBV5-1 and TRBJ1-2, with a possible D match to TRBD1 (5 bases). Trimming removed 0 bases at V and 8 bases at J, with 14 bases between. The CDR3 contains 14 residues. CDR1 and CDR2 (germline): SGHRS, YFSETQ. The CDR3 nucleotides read TGCGCCAGCAGCTTGGGATCGGCGACAGAGGGCTACACCTTC. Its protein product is CASSLGSATEGYTF.

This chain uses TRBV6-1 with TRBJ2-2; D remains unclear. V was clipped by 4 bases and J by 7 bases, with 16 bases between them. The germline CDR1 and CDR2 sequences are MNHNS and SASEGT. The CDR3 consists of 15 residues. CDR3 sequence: CASSGIHPAGGELFF. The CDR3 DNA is TGTGCCAGCAGTGGGATTCACCCAGCAGGCGGGGAGCTGTTTTTT.

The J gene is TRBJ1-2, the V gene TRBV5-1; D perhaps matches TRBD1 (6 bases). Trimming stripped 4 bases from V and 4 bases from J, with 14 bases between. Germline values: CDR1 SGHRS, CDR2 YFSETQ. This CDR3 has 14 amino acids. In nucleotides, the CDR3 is TGCGCCAGCAGCGAGCAGACAGGTAGCTATGGCTACACCTTC. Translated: CASSEQTGSYGYTF.

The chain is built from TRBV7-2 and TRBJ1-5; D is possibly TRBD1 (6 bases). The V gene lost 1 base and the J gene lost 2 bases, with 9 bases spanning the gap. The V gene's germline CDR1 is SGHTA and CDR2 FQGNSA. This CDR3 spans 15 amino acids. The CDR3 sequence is CASSLGQVGNQPQHF. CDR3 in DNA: TGTGCCAGCAGCTTAGGACAGGTTGGCAATCAGCCCCAGCATTTT.

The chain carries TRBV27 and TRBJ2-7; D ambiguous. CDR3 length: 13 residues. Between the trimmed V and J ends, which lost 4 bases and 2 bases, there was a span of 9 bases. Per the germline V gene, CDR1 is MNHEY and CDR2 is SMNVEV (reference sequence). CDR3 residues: CASSWADTYEQYF. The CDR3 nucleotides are TGTGCCAGCAGTTGGGCAGATACCTACGAGCAGTACTTC.

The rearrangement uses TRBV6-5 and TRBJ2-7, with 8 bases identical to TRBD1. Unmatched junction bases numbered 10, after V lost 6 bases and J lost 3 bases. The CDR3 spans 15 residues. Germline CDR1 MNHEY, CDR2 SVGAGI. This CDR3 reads CASRPWGTGDYEQYF. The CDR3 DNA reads TGTGCCAGCAGACCCTGGGGGACAGGAGACTACGAGCAGTACTTC.

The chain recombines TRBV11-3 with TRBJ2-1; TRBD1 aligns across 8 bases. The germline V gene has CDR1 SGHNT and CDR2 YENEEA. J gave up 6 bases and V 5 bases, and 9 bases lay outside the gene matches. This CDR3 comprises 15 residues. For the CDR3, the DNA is TGTGCCAGCAGCCCCCTCGACAGGGGCGGCAATGAGCAGTTCTTC. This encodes CASSPLDRGGNEQFF.

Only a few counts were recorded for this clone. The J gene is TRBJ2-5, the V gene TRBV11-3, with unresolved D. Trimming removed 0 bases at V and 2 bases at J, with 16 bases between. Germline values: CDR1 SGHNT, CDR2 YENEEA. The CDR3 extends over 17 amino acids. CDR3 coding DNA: TGTGCCAGCAGCTTAGATCTTACAGAAATATCTCAAGAGACCCAGTACTTC. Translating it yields CASSLDLTEISQETQYF.

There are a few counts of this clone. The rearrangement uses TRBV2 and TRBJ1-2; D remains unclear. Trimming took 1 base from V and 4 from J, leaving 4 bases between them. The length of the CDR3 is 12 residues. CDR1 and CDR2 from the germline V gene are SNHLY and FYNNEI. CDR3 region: CASSEDSYGYTF. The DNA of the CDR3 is TGTGCCAGCAGTGAAGACAGCTATGGCTACACCTTC.

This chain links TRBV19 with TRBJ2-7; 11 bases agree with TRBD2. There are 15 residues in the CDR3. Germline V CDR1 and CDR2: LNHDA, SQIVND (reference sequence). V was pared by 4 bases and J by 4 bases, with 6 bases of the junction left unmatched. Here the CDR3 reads CASSRASGRLYEQYF. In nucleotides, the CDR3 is TGTGCCAGTAGTAGAGCTAGCGGGAGGCTATACGAGCAGTACTTC.

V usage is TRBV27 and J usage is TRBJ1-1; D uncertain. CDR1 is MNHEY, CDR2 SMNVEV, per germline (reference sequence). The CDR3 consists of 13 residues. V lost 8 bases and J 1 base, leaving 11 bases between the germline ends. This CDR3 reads CASAFGRNTEAFF. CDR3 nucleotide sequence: TGTGCCAGCGCCTTTGGCAGGAACACTGAAGCTTTCTTT.

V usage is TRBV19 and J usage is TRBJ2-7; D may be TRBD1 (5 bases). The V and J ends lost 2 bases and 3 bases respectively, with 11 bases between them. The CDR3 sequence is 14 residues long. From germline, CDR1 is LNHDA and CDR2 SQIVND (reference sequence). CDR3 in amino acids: CASSIQGSDYEQYF. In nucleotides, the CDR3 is TGTGCCAGTAGTATACAGGGATCAGACTACGAGCAGTACTTC.

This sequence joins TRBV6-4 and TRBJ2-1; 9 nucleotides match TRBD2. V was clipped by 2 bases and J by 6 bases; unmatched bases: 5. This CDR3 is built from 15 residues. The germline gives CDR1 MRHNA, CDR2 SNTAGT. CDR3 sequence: CASSDEREARNEQFF. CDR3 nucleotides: TGTGCCAGCAGTGACGAGCGGGAGGCACGCAATGAGCAGTTCTTC.

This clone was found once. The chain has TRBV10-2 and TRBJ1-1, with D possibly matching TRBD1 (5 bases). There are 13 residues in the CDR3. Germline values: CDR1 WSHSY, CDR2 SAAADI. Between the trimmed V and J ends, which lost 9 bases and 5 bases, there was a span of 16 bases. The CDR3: CASQRGGDTEAFF. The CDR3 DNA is TGCGCCAGTCAAAGGGGAGGTGATACTGAAGCTTTCTTT.

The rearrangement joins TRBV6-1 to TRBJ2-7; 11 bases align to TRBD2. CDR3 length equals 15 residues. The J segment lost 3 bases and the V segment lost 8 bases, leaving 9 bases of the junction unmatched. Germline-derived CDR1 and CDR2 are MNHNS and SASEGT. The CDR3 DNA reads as TGTGCCAGCGCAACGCTAGCGGGAGGCCACTACGAGCAGTACTTC. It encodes CASATLAGGHYEQYF.

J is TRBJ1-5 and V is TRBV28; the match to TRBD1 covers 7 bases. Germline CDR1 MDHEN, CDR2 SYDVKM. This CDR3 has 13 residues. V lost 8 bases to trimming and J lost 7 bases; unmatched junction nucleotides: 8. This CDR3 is CASSLTGKQPQHF. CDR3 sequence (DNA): TGTGCCAGCTCTTTGACAGGGAAACAGCCCCAGCATTTT.

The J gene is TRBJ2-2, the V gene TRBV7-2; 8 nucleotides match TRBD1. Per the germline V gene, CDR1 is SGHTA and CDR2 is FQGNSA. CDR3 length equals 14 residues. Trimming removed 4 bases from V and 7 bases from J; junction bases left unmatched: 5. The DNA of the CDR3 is TGTGCCAGCAGCTGGACAGGGTTGGGCGGGGAGCTGTTTTTT. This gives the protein CASSWTGLGGELFF.